The 23 T cell receptor beta chains in this list originate from one sample, sequenced in a study of OX40 agonist ivuxolimab in advanced cancers. Libraries were built with the immunoSEQ multiplex PCR assay. TCRdb's version of the immuneACCESS table is confined to in-frame rearrangements and falls short of the full clone set. An unresolved V gene accounts for under half of the shortfall where checked; the remainder is of unknown origin. The sample table lists fewer than 65,000 clones, around 86% of them with a count of one. Of the sample, approximately 1.2% is held by the ten largest clones. The source material was CD4+ or CD8+ T cells sorted from blood, sampled in a trial of the OX40 agonist ivuxolimab. The receptors come from an adult with an advanced solid tumor such as melanoma, head and neck, liver or kidney cancer.

J is TRBJ1-4 and V is TRBV5-4, with 9 bases matching TRBD1. V dropped 5 bases and J dropped 8; count of bases not matched to a gene: 13. CDR1 and CDR2 from the germline V gene are SGHNT and YYREEE (reference sequence). This CDR3 has 16 amino acids. CDR3 nucleotides: TGTGCCAGCAGGAAAGACCCACAGGGGGCTGGCGAAAAACTGTTTTTT. Its protein product is CASRKDPQGAGEKLFF. The variable domain in full, with the rest retrieved from reference TRBV5-4 and TRBJ1-4, is ETGVTQSPTHLIKTRGQQVTLRCSSQSGHNTVSWYQQALGQGPQFIFQYYREEENGRGNFPPRFSGLQFPNYSSELNVNALELDDSALYLCASRKDPQGAGEKLFFGSGTQLSVL.

V gene TRBV2 combines with J gene TRBJ2-3; TRBD2 matches at 8 bases. In germline, CDR1 is SNHLY, CDR2 FYNNEI. The CDR3 runs to 15 residues. V gave up 10 bases and J gave up 5 bases; unmatched junction bases: 14. DNA of the CDR3: TGTGCCACCTCGATGGCGGGAGGACCGGTAGATACGCAGTATTTT. Translated: CATSMAGGPVDTQYF.

This chain joins TRBV2 and TRBJ2-5; D may be TRBD2 (5 bases). Trimming took off 1 base at V and 2 bases at J, with 17 bases between the two ends. The CDR3 spans 17 residues. Germline assignment: CDR1 SNHLY and CDR2 FYNNEI. The CDR3 region has the DNA TGTGCCAGCAGTGAAGGTGTGAGAGCGGAGATACAAGAGACCCAGTACTTC. Translated: CASSEGVRAEIQETQYF. Complete variable domain (other parts from reference TRBV2 and TRBJ2-5): EPEVTQTPSHQVTQMGQEVILRCVPISNHLYFYWYRQILGQKVEFLVSFYNNEISEKSEIFDDQFSVERPDGSNFTLKIRSTKLEDSAMYFCASSEGVRAEIQETQYFGPGTRLLVL.

The chain carries TRBV5-1 and TRBJ1-1, with D perhaps TRBD1 (6 bases). V was clipped by 4 bases and J by 0 bases, with 7 bases between them. The V gene's germline CDR1 is SGHRS and CDR2 YFSETQ. The CDR3 consists of 13 residues. CDR3 nucleotides: TGCGCCAGCAGCGGGACATTGAACACTGAAGCTTTCTTT. It is translated as CASSGTLNTEAFF.

The rearrangement joins TRBV9 to TRBJ2-5; 8 bases are a match to TRBD2. The J call may be mistaken, given a closer DNA end match to TRBJ2-7. CDR3 length: 15 residues. CDR1 and CDR2 (germline): SGDLS, YYNGEE. For the CDR3, the DNA is TGTGCCAGCAGCGTTTCTCCGGGAGGGCTAGTCGAGCAGTACTTC. The encoded protein is CASSVSPGGLVEQYF.

The rearrangement joins TRBV30 to TRBJ2-7; 9 bases are a match to TRBD2. With V trimmed by 4 bases and J by 2 bases, 6 bases remained unmatched. Germline V gives CDR1 GTSNPN, CDR2 SVGIG (reference sequence). The CDR3 has 14 amino acids. CDR3 DNA: TGTGCCTGGACAGTAGCGGGAGTCCCCTACGAGCAGTACTTC. This sequence encodes CAWTVAGVPYEQYF.

The chain links TRBV7-2 to TRBJ2-5; maybe TRBD1 (6 bases). The CDR3 contains 13 residues. The germline V gene has CDR1 SGHTA and CDR2 FQGNSA. Trimming took 5 bases from V and 2 from J, leaving 9 bases between them. CDR3 DNA sequence: TGTGCCAGCAGCAGGGGACATCAAGAGACCCAGTACTTC. Protein product: CASSRGHQETQYF.

V is TRBV30 and J is TRBJ2-1, with 11 bases aligning to TRBD2. J was trimmed by 6 bases and V by 3 bases; bases with no gene match: 10. The CDR3 has 16 residues. Germline V gene lookup returns CDR1 GTSNPN and CDR2 SVGIG (reference sequence). CDR3 loop: CAWSLYLAGGLNEQFF. As DNA, the CDR3 is TGTGCCTGGAGCCTTTATCTAGCGGGAGGTCTCAATGAGCAGTTCTTC.

The chain is built from TRBV7-3 and TRBJ2-7, with 10 positions matching TRBD1. The CDR3 consists of 14 residues. Germline CDR1 is SGHTA and CDR2 is FQGTGA. The J segment lost 5 bases and the V segment lost 9 bases, leaving 10 bases of the junction unmatched. CDR3 nucleotide sequence: TGTGCCAGTGGGACAGGGGTCTCTAACGACGAGCAGTACTTC. Protein product: CASGTGVSNDEQYF.

The rearrangement links TRBV11-2 to TRBJ1-3; 11 bases map to TRBD1. Trimming cost V 2 bases and J 3 bases; bases outside gene matches: 9. Germline V gene data show CDR1 as SGHAT and CDR2 as FQNNGV. The CDR3 spans 18 residues. The CDR3 DNA sequence: TGTGCCAGCAGCTTATCTCCGGGACAGGGGGTTGTTGGAAACACCATATATTTT. Translated, it gives CASSLSPGQGVVGNTIYF.

About this clone itself: The sample holds other DNA sequences that translate to the same CDR3. V is TRBV7-3 and J is TRBJ2-7, with D unresolved. Germline V gene sequence: CDR1 SGHTA, CDR2 FQGTGA. Trimming left V 3 bases short and J 0 bases short, with 6 bases between. This CDR3 spans 13 amino acids. The CDR3 DNA sequence: TGTGCCAGCAGCTTCGGCGCCTCCTACGAGCAGTACTTC. Encoded protein: CASSFGASYEQYF.

This chain joins TRBV2 and TRBJ1-2; 8 bases align to TRBD1. The CDR3 covers 12 residues. The J segment lost 4 bases and the V segment lost 8 bases, leaving 3 bases of the junction unmatched. Per the germline V gene, CDR1 is SNHLY and CDR2 is FYNNEI. The CDR3 loop reads CASEDRGYGYTF. CDR3 bases: TGTGCCAGCGAAGACAGGGGCTATGGCTACACCTTC.

The J gene is TRBJ2-7, the V gene TRBV5-1; D possibly corresponds to TRBD1 (5 bases). The length of the CDR3 is 15 residues. V lost 0 bases, J lost 3 bases, and 13 bases lay in between. Germline CDR1 and CDR2: SGHRS and YFSETQ. The CDR3 DNA reads TGCGCCAGCAGCTTGGGGTCGGACATAGGCTACGAGCAGTACTTC. Protein product: CASSLGSDIGYEQYF.

The chain uses TRBV19 and TRBJ2-7, with D possibly matching TRBD2 (5 bases). The V gene lost 7 bases and the J gene lost 3 bases, with 13 bases spanning the gap. Germline lookup yields CDR1 LNHDA and CDR2 SQIVND (reference sequence). This CDR3 spans 13 amino acids. Written as DNA, the CDR3 is TGTGCCAGTATGGACTGGGCCAACTACGAGCAGTACTTC. The encoded protein is CASMDWANYEQYF.

This clone was seen once. This chain joins TRBV5-8 and TRBJ2-5; TRBD1 or TRBD2 may be the D gene (5 bases each). Per the germline V gene, CDR1 is SGHTS and CDR2 is YDEGEE. The CDR3 is 13 residues long. V lost 4 bases and J 5 bases, leaving 12 bases between the germline ends. The CDR3 DNA sequence: TGTGCCAGCAGCCGGGACCGCCTGGAGACCCAGTACTTC. Protein: CASSRDRLETQYF.

This clone appeared once. This sequence joins TRBV30 and TRBJ2-1; D not certain. The germline V gene has CDR1 GTSNPN and CDR2 SVGIG (reference sequence). Trimming pared 2 bases from V and 10 bases from J, leaving 18 bases between. The CDR3 loop spans 14 amino acids. The CDR3 DNA reads TGTGCCTGGAGTCTGGCGGCCTCCCTGGGGGAGCAGTTCTTC. Residues: CAWSLAASLGEQFF.

The V gene is TRBV6-1, the J gene TRBJ2-3; 8 bases are shared with TRBD1. The CDR3 contains 15 residues. Germline V gene lookup returns CDR1 MNHNS and CDR2 SASEGT. The junction had 3 bases not matched to a gene; V was cut back by 4 bases and J by 0 bases. The CDR3 DNA reads as TGTGCCAGCAGTGCCCGGGACAGGAGCACAGATACGCAGTATTTT. Its translation: CASSARDRSTDTQYF.

J is TRBJ2-5 and V is TRBV5-6; unclear D gene. The CDR3 length is 14 residues. Germline V gene data show CDR1 as SGHDT and CDR2 as YYEEEE. V was clipped by 3 bases and J by 4 bases, with 13 bases between them. In DNA, the CDR3 is TGTGCCAGCAGCTCAACCCCATTAGGAGAGACCCAGTACTTC. Protein product: CASSSTPLGETQYF.

In its sample, this clone was seen once. V is TRBV7-9 and J is TRBJ2-3; 9 bases line up with TRBD2. The V and J ends lost 4 bases and 5 bases, in that order; junction bases with no gene match: 7. The CDR3 runs 15 residues. Germline loops: CDR1 SEHNR, CDR2 FQNEAQ (reference sequence). CDR3 loop: CASSSLAGVGDTQYF. Written as DNA, the CDR3 is TGTGCCAGCAGCTCTTTAGCGGGAGTGGGAGATACGCAGTATTTT.

This sequence joins TRBV6-5 and TRBJ1-5; D possibly corresponds to TRBD1 (5 bases). The V gene's germline CDR1 is MNHEY and CDR2 SVGAGI. The V gene lost 0 bases and the J gene lost 5 bases, with 5 bases spanning the gap. CDR3 size: 13 residues. CDR3 sequence (DNA): TGTGCCAGCAGTTACTCCAGGGATCAGCCCCAGCATTTT. Residues: CASSYSRDQPQHF.

The V and J genes are TRBV9 and TRBJ2-3; D gene unclear. Trimming left V 0 bases short and J 2 bases short, with 4 bases between. CDR3 size: 13 residues. In germline, CDR1 is SGDLS, CDR2 YYNGEE. CDR3 sequence reads: CASSVGFTDTQYF. CDR3 in DNA: TGTGCCAGCAGCGTAGGGTTCACAGATACGCAGTATTTT.

The chain recombines TRBV28 with TRBJ2-7; D may correspond to TRBD1 or TRBD2 (5 bases each). The CDR3 covers 15 residues. Germline V gene sequence: CDR1 MDHEN, CDR2 SYDVKM. V was cut by 3 bases and J by 6 bases, with 18 bases left in between. The DNA for the CDR3 is TGTGCCAGCAGTTTTATGGGACGGCGGGTCGGCGAGCAGTACTTC. Translation gives CASSFMGRRVGEQYF.

The V and J genes are TRBV2 and TRBJ2-1, with D tentatively TRBD2 (6 bases). V lost 7 bases and J 0 bases, leaving 10 bases between the germline ends. In germline, CDR1 is SNHLY, CDR2 FYNNEI. This CDR3 is built from 14 residues. The CDR3 coding sequence is TGTGCCAGCATGGGGGGTAGCTCCTACAATGAGCAGTTCTTC. It translates to CASMGGSSYNEQFF.